This is a list of T cell receptor beta chains from one sample in a study of cytotoxic CD8 clonotypes in ibrutinib-treated CLL. Sequenced by immunoSEQ multiplex PCR; TCRdb stores in-frame clones only, minus some. The table includes more than 140,000 clones, 60% to 80% detected once. The material sequenced was PBMCs, taken after 12 months of ibrutinib treatment. The receptors derive from a human donor with chronic lymphocytic leukemia. CDR3s include the opening cysteine and the closing phenylalanine or tryptophan. The order of the fields is J gene, clone size, D gene, V gene, CDR3 protein, CDR3 DNA. The D gene is left open where the match is weak. Clone size is shown for a subset of rows, as once, few, many or a class of expanded clone.

J gene: TRBJ1-2
clone size: .
D gene: TRBD1
V gene: TRBV6-1
CDR3 protein: CASSSGQGGGYTF
CDR3 DNA: TGTGCCAGCAGTTCGGGACAGGGAGGTGGCTACACCTTC

J gene: TRBJ2-2
clone size: .
D gene: TRBD1
V gene: TRBV9
CDR3 protein: CASSLGGPPNTGELFF
CDR3 DNA: TGTGCCAGCAGCCTAGGGGGCCCCCCGAACACCGGGGAGCTGTTTTTT

J gene: TRBJ1-1
clone size: .
D gene: TRBD1
V gene: TRBV5-4
CDR3 protein: CASSQGQGLTEAFF
CDR3 DNA: TGTGCCAGCAGCCAAGGACAGGGGTTAACTGAAGCTTTCTTT

J gene: TRBJ1-5
clone size: .
D gene: .
V gene: TRBV12-1
CDR3 protein: CASSSLSPDRVQPQHF
CDR3 DNA: TGTGCCAGCAGCTCTTTGTCGCCCGACAGGGTTCAGCCCCAGCATTTT

J gene: TRBJ2-2
clone size: .
D gene: .
V gene: TRBV30
CDR3 protein: CAWSVDGLRTGELFF
CDR3 DNA: TGTGCCTGGAGTGTCGATGGGCTTCGCACCGGGGAGCTGTTTTTT

J gene: TRBJ1-1
clone size: once
D gene: .
V gene: TRBV15
CDR3 protein: CATSRDSIVNTEAFF
CDR3 DNA: TGTGCCACCAGCAGAGACTCTATCGTGAACACTGAAGCTTTCTTT

J gene: TRBJ1-1
clone size: .
D gene: TRBD1
V gene: TRBV4-1
CDR3 protein: CASSHGTGDTEAFF
CDR3 DNA: TGCGCCAGCAGCCACGGGACAGGGGACACTGAAGCTTTCTTT

J gene: TRBJ2-7
clone size: .
D gene: TRBD1
V gene: TRBV10-3
CDR3 protein: CAISEGGQPYEQYF
CDR3 DNA: TGTGCCATCAGTGAGGGGGGACAGCCGTACGAGCAGTACTTC

J gene: TRBJ1-1
clone size: .
D gene: TRBD1
V gene: TRBV5-5
CDR3 protein: CASSPGQGWTEAFF
CDR3 DNA: TGTGCCAGCAGCCCAGGACAGGGGTGGACTGAAGCTTTCTTT

J gene: TRBJ2-1
clone size: .
D gene: .
V gene: TRBV18
CDR3 protein: CASSPSRNEQFF
CDR3 DNA: TGTGCCAGCTCCCCGAGTAGGAATGAGCAGTTCTTC

J gene: TRBJ1-3
clone size: .
D gene: .
V gene: TRBV6-5
CDR3 protein: CASSWAASGNTIYF
CDR3 DNA: TGTGCCAGCAGTTGGGCAGCCTCTGGAAACACCATATATTTT

J gene: TRBJ1-1
clone size: .
D gene: .
V gene: TRBV7-2
CDR3 protein: CASSPRTATEAFF
CDR3 DNA: TGTGCCAGCAGCCCTCGTACGGCGACTGAAGCTTTCTTT

J gene: TRBJ2-1
clone size: .
D gene: TRBD1
V gene: TRBV5-6
CDR3 protein: CASSADRGYNEQFF
CDR3 DNA: TGTGCCAGCAGCGCCGACAGGGGGTATAATGAGCAGTTCTTC

J gene: TRBJ1-2
clone size: few
D gene: TRBD1
V gene: TRBV15
CDR3 protein: CATSRGDRAYGYTF
CDR3 DNA: TGTGCCACCAGCAGAGGGGACAGGGCATATGGCTACACCTTC

J gene: TRBJ1-1
clone size: .
D gene: .
V gene: TRBV14
CDR3 protein: CASSQDIYRNTEAFF
CDR3 DNA: TGTGCCAGCAGCCAAGATATATACAGGAACACTGAAGCTTTCTTT

J gene: TRBJ1-1
clone size: .
D gene: .
V gene: TRBV7-6
CDR3 protein: CASSPNPENTEAFF
CDR3 DNA: TGTGCCAGCAGCCCAAATCCAGAGAACACTGAAGCTTTCTTT

J gene: TRBJ1-5
clone size: .
D gene: .
V gene: TRBV28
CDR3 protein: CASSLMNQPQHF
CDR3 DNA: TGTGCCAGCAGTTTAATGAATCAGCCCCAGCATTTT

J gene: TRBJ1-4
clone size: .
D gene: TRBD1
V gene: TRBV25-1
CDR3 protein: CASSEDRGDEKLFF
CDR3 DNA: TGTGCCAGCAGTGAGGACAGGGGAGATGAAAAACTGTTTTTT

J gene: TRBJ2-5
clone size: .
D gene: .
V gene: TRBV19
CDR3 protein: CASRQSPLGETQYF
CDR3 DNA: TGTGCCAGTAGACAGAGCCCCCTAGGGGAGACCCAGTACTTC

J gene: TRBJ2-7
clone size: .
D gene: .
V gene: TRBV6-5
CDR3 protein: CASSYSIRGGEQYF
CDR3 DNA: TGTGCCAGCAGTTACTCGATTAGGGGTGGCGAGCAGTACTTC

J gene: TRBJ2-3
clone size: .
D gene: TRBD2
V gene: TRBV13
CDR3 protein: CASSLGSGGRNTQYF
CDR3 DNA: TGTGCCAGCAGCTTGGGGTCGGGAGGGCGAAATACGCAGTATTTT

J gene: TRBJ1-2
clone size: .
D gene: .
V gene: TRBV11-2
CDR3 protein: CASSHGQNNYGYTF
CDR3 DNA: TGTGCCAGCAGCCACGGACAGAACAACTATGGCTACACCTTC

J gene: TRBJ1-3
clone size: .
D gene: .
V gene: TRBV30
CDR3 protein: CAWRGDRMGSGNTIYF
CDR3 DNA: TGTGCCTGGAGGGGTGACAGGATGGGCTCTGGAAACACCATATATTTT

J gene: TRBJ2-1
clone size: .
D gene: .
V gene: TRBV6-5
CDR3 protein: CASSRPQAGQFF
CDR3 DNA: TGTGCCAGCTCCCGGCCCCAAGCAGGGCAGTTCTTC

J gene: TRBJ1-6
clone size: .
D gene: .
V gene: TRBV21-1
CDR3 protein: CASSKRVLENNSPLHF
CDR3 DNA: TGTGCCAGCAGCAAAAGGGTTCTGGAAAATAATTCACCCCTCCACTTT

J gene: TRBJ2-3
clone size: .
D gene: TRBD2
V gene: TRBV29-1
CDR3 protein: CSVVVVAGGDTQYF
CDR3 DNA: TGCAGCGTTGTGGTTGTAGCGGGAGGGGATACGCAGTATTTT

J gene: TRBJ1-3
clone size: .
D gene: .
V gene: TRBV10-3
CDR3 protein: CAIRPGQTGNTIYF
CDR3 DNA: TGTGCCATCAGGCCCGGGCAGACTGGAAACACCATATATTTT

J gene: TRBJ1-1
clone size: .
D gene: .
V gene: TRBV6-5
CDR3 protein: CASSYSTGTGRRAFF
CDR3 DNA: TGTGCCAGCAGTTACTCAACCGGGACGGGCCGGAGGGCTTTCTTT

J gene: TRBJ2-3
clone size: .
D gene: .
V gene: TRBV6-4
CDR3 protein: CASSDAGTSTDTQYF
CDR3 DNA: TGTGCCAGCAGTGACGCCGGGACTAGCACAGATACGCAGTATTTT

J gene: TRBJ1-2
clone size: .
D gene: .
V gene: TRBV7-2
CDR3 protein: CASSLGGGYGYTF
CDR3 DNA: TGTGCCAGCAGCTTAGGAGGAGGGTATGGCTACACCTTC

J gene: TRBJ2-7
clone size: .
D gene: TRBD2
V gene: TRBV7-8
CDR3 protein: CASSLGTSGMYEQYF
CDR3 DNA: TGTGCCAGCAGCTTAGGGACTAGCGGGATGTACGAGCAGTACTTC

J gene: TRBJ2-1
clone size: .
D gene: .
V gene: TRBV6-5
CDR3 protein: CASRGGSYNEQFF
CDR3 DNA: TGTGCCAGCCGCGGAGGGTCCTACAATGAGCAGTTCTTC

J gene: TRBJ2-7
clone size: .
D gene: TRBD1
V gene: TRBV29-1
CDR3 protein: CSVRTGMGEQYF
CDR3 DNA: TGCAGCGTCCGGACAGGGATGGGCGAGCAGTACTTC

J gene: TRBJ2-7
clone size: .
D gene: .
V gene: TRBV27
CDR3 protein: CASSRPGDYEQYF
CDR3 DNA: TGTGCCAGCAGTCGGCCAGGGGACTACGAGCAGTACTTC